Listed below are T cell receptor beta chains from one sample, sequenced in a study of T cell changes during pregnancy in multiple sclerosis. Clones were sequenced by immunoSEQ multiplex PCR, and TCRdb holds only the in-frame ones, with some missing. The data contain 15,000 to 20,000 clones, about 90% of them singletons. The sequences come from CD8+ T cells from peripheral blood mononuclear cells, collected in the third trimester of pregnancy. These receptors were collected from a female donor in good health, enrolled as a control in a pregnancy study. Each CDR3 is given with its conserved first and last residue. D genes are given only for firm matches. Size values are once, few and many counts, or a class for expanded clones, and some rows have none.

V gene,J gene,clone size,D gene,CDR3 protein,CDR3 DNA
TRBV7-6,TRBJ2-5,-,-,CASSLLGRGLETQYF,TGTGCCAGCAGCCTTCTGGGCAGGGGATTAGAGACCCAGTACTTC
TRBV7-3,TRBJ2-1,-,TRBD2,CASSPRLASGDNEQFF,TGTGCCAGCAGCCCTAGGCTTGCTAGCGGAGACAATGAGCAGTTCTTC
TRBV9,TRBJ1-2,-,TRBD1,CASSVTGDDYYGYTF,TGTGCCAGCAGCGTGACAGGGGATGACTACTATGGCTACACCTTC
TRBV27,TRBJ1-1,-,-,CASSLYLGNTEAFF,TGTGCCAGCAGTTTATACCTCGGTAACACTGAAGCTTTCTTT
TRBV28,TRBJ2-1,once,-,CASYKRGFPDNEQFF,TGTGCCAGCTATAAGCGCGGGTTTCCGGACAATGAGCAGTTCTTC
TRBV7-8,TRBJ2-7,-,-,CASSWGVLHAEQYF,TGTGCCAGCAGTTGGGGCGTCCTCCACGCCGAGCAGTACTTC
TRBV6-4,TRBJ2-1,-,-,CASSDTGVGEQFF,TGTGCCAGCAGTGACACGGGGGTGGGTGAGCAGTTCTTC
TRBV10-3,TRBJ2-1,few,-,CAISDRVPEQFF,TGTGCCATCAGTGATCGGGTCCCTGAGCAGTTCTTC
TRBV29-1,TRBJ1-1,-,-,CSVNPKNTEAFF,TGCAGCGTTAATCCCAAGAACACTGAAGCTTTCTTT
TRBV4-1,TRBJ2-7,-,TRBD2,CASSLSWGGEQYF,TGCGCCAGCAGCCTGTCCTGGGGGGGAGAGCAGTACTTC
TRBV15,TRBJ1-2,-,-,CATSKGDNYGYTF,TGTGCCACCAGCAAAGGAGATAACTATGGCTACACCTTC
TRBV9,TRBJ2-1,once,TRBD2,CASSVERGSSYNEQFF,TGTGCCAGCAGCGTAGAGCGGGGAAGCTCCTACAATGAGCAGTTCTTC
TRBV5-6,TRBJ1-1,-,-,CASSLAGNTEAFF,TGTGCCAGCAGCTTGGCCGGTAACACTGAAGCTTTCTTT
TRBV11-2,TRBJ2-1,-,-,CASSSVISRSSYNEQFF,TGTGCCAGCAGCTCCGTAATTAGTCGAAGCTCCTACAATGAGCAGTTCTTC
TRBV14,TRBJ1-1,-,-,CASSQEAGNLNTEAFF,TGTGCCAGCAGCCAAGAGGCAGGGAACCTGAACACTGAAGCTTTCTTT
TRBV5-1,TRBJ2-1,-,TRBD1,CASSSTGPYNEQFF,TGCGCCAGCAGCTCGACAGGGCCCTACAATGAGCAGTTCTTC
TRBV6-4,TRBJ2-3,-,TRBD2,CASSASGAGDTQYF,TGTGCCAGCAGCGCTAGCGGAGCGGGGGATACGCAGTATTTT
TRBV28,TRBJ1-5,-,-,CASSLRAGSNQPQHF,TGTGCCAGCAGTTTAAGGGCGGGTAGCAATCAGCCCCAGCATTTT
TRBV5-4,TRBJ2-5,-,TRBD2,CASSLAGGGEETQYF,TGTGCCAGCAGCTTGGCGGGGGGGGGCGAAGAGACCCAGTACTTC
TRBV7-9,TRBJ2-2,-,-,CASPPSPVGELFF,TGTGCCAGCCCCCCGTCCCCGGTCGGGGAGCTGTTTTTT
TRBV11-3,TRBJ1-6,few,-,CASSSDSNSPLHF,TGTGCCAGCAGCTCGGACAGTAATTCACCCCTCCACTTT
TRBV2,TRBJ1-5,few,-,CASDLGAYQPQHF,TGTGCCAGTGACCTTGGGGCATATCAGCCCCAGCATTTT
TRBV6-1,TRBJ1-1,few,TRBD1,CASSGDRANTEAFF,TGTGCCAGCAGTGGGGACAGGGCGAACACTGAAGCTTTCTTT
TRBV5-6,TRBJ2-7,-,TRBD2,CASSRLAVNPNYEQYF,TGTGCCAGCAGCAGACTAGCGGTCAATCCGAACTACGAGCAGTACTTC